Shown below are 25 T cell receptor beta chains from a single sample sequenced in a study of shared clonotypes between healthy human individuals. Clones were sequenced by immunoSEQ multiplex PCR, and TCRdb holds only the in-frame ones, with some missing. The repertoire holds approximately 2.5 million clones, with roughly 92% as singletons. Specimen: naive CD4+ T cells sorted from blood. Subset: CD45RA+ positively selected. Receptor source: a man aged 18 to 30 in good health.

This CDR3 is CASSAQDRGPRGYTF. Written as DNA, the CDR3 is TGTGCCAGCAGTGCCCAGGACAGGGGGCCTCGGGGCTACACCTTC. The V call is TRBV2, the J call TRBJ1-2, with 11 positions matching TRBD1. V lost 4 bases and J lost 8; bases outside the gene matches: 9. The CDR3 spans 15 residues. Germline CDR1 reads SNHLY; CDR2 reads FYNNEI.

The rearrangement uses TRBV14 and TRBJ1-1, with 9 bases fitting TRBD1. The CDR3 is made up of 16 amino acids. Germline V gene sequence: CDR1 SGHDN, CDR2 FVKESK. Germline trimming cut 4 bases from V and 4 bases from J; bases unmatched to any gene: 10. The CDR3 is CASSRYRDRVGTEAFF. For the CDR3, the DNA is TGTGCCAGCAGCCGTTACAGGGACAGGGTTGGCACTGAAGCTTTCTTT.

The chain carries TRBV18 and TRBJ2-7; D is tentatively TRBD1 or TRBD2 (5 bases each). Germline loops: CDR1 KGHSH, CDR2 LQKENI. The CDR3 is 13 amino acids. Between the trimmed V and J ends, which lost 4 bases and 3 bases, there was a span of 10 bases. This chain's CDR3 is CASSRDGDYEQYF. CDR3 DNA sequence: TGTGCCAGCTCACGGGACGGGGACTACGAGCAGTACTTC.

There are a few counts of this clone. The chain carries TRBV30 and TRBJ1-1; tentative D call: TRBD1 (6 bases). The V end was cut by 6 bases, the J end by 2 bases, with 13 bases between. CDR1 and CDR2 (germline): GTSNPN, SVGIG (reference sequence). The length of the CDR3 is 13 residues. CDR3 loop: CACVTTGNTEAFF. Written as DNA, the CDR3 is TGTGCCTGCGTGACGACAGGAAACACTGAAGCTTTCTTT.

The rearrangement links TRBV4-1 to TRBJ2-3; 13 bases fit TRBD2. The junction had 7 bases not matched to a gene; V was cut back by 4 bases and J by 9 bases. CDR1 is MGHRA, CDR2 YSYEKL, per germline. The CDR3 covers 15 residues. Here the CDR3 reads CASSLGLAGTATQYF. In DNA form, the CDR3 reads TGCGCCAGCAGCCTGGGACTAGCGGGAACCGCAACGCAGTATTTT.

In regard to this clone: Additional DNA sequences in this sample encode the identical CDR3. J is TRBJ1-5 and V is TRBV7-9; 8 bases agree with TRBD1. Per the germline V gene, CDR1 is SEHNR and CDR2 is FQNEAQ (reference sequence). CDR3 length: 16 residues. After removal of 1 base from V and 1 base from J, the junction contained 3 bases not matched to a gene. The CDR3 DNA sequence: TGTGCCAGCAGCTTAGGTGACAGGGGAAGCAATCAGCCCCAGCATTTT. Translating gives CASSLGDRGSNQPQHF.

Comment on this clone: This CDR3 is also generated by other DNA sequences in the sample. The chain couples TRBV4-3 to TRBJ2-3, with D possibly TRBD1 on 5 matching bases. Between the trimmed V and J ends, which lost 1 base and 9 bases, there was a span of 20 bases. The CDR3 loop spans 16 amino acids. Looked up from germline, CDR1 is LGHNA and CDR2 is YSLEER. The CDR3 here is CASSQVLRQGEDTQYF. The CDR3 DNA sequence: TGCGCCAGCAGCCAAGTTCTCAGGCAGGGCGAAGACACGCAGTATTTT.

V gene TRBV28 combines with J gene TRBJ1-2, with D possibly TRBD1 on 5 matching bases. V gave up 7 bases and J gave up 2 bases, with 14 bases separating them. This CDR3 region has 14 residues. Germline V CDR1 and CDR2: MDHEN, SYDVKM. CDR3 in amino acids: CASISRQINYGYTF. In DNA form, the CDR3 reads TGTGCCAGCATCTCTCGACAGATAAACTATGGCTACACCTTC.

The chain joins TRBV5-4 to TRBJ2-1; D uncertain. CDR3 length: 15 amino acids. Germline CDR1 SGHNT, CDR2 YYREEE (reference sequence). V dropped 0 bases and J dropped 0 bases, with 7 bases sitting between them. The CDR3 DNA sequence: TGTGCCAGCAGCTTGGACGGTTTCTCCTACAATGAGCAGTTCTTC. It translates to CASSLDGFSYNEQFF.

The V call is TRBV27, the J call TRBJ1-2; no definite D call. Between the trimmed V and J ends, which lost 2 bases and 8 bases, there was a span of 15 bases. Germline V lookup: CDR1 MNHEY, CDR2 SMNVEV (reference sequence). This CDR3 has 14 residues. The CDR3 loop is CASSLDQVAGGYTF. The CDR3 nucleotides are TGTGCCAGCAGTTTAGACCAGGTAGCGGGGGGCTACACCTTC.

The chain carries TRBV7-2 and TRBJ2-1; 11 bases fit TRBD2. CDR1 and CDR2 (germline): SGHTA, FQGNSA. Trimming cost V 5 bases and J 10 bases; bases outside gene matches: 10. The CDR3 length is 15 residues. CDR3 amino acids: CASSPLAGGLHEQFF. Written as DNA, the CDR3 is TGTGCCAGCAGCCCTTTAGCGGGAGGGCTTCACGAGCAGTTCTTC.

In regard to this clone: Other DNA sequences from this sample encode an identical CDR3 as well. The CDR3 bases are TGCGCCAGCAGCCTGGGACTAGCGGGAACCTACGAGCAGTACTTC. Translating it yields CASSLGLAGTYEQYF. V is TRBV5-1 and J is TRBJ2-7, with 13 bases matching TRBD2. The CDR3 runs 15 residues. Trimming removed 4 bases from V and 2 bases from J; junction bases left unmatched: 3. The germline V gene encodes CDR1 SGHRS and CDR2 YFSETQ.

The rearrangement uses TRBV16 and TRBJ1-1; D is ambiguous. CDR1 is KGHSY and CDR2 is FQNENV in the germline V gene. With 2 bases removed from V and 2 bases from J, the gap between germline ends came to 6 bases. The CDR3 sequence is 13 residues long. CDR3 protein: CASSQDINTEAFF. CDR3 nucleotides: TGTGCCAGCAGCCAAGACATAAACACTGAAGCTTTCTTT.

The rearrangement links TRBV11-2 to TRBJ1-2, with TRBD1 matching 8 bases. The germline gives CDR1 SGHAT, CDR2 FQNNGV. The junction had 5 bases not matched to a gene; V was cut back by 0 bases and J by 8 bases. This CDR3 is built from 14 residues. Here the CDR3 reads CASSLERTGNGYTF. The CDR3 DNA follows: TGTGCCAGCAGCTTAGAAAGGACAGGGAACGGCTACACCTTC.

As concerns this clone: The junction and the germline gene differ at one end; a read error may be behind it. The same CDR3 can be traced to other DNA sequences in this sample. This chain links TRBV7-6 with TRBJ2-5; 12 nucleotides match TRBD2. Germline V gives CDR1 SGHVS, CDR2 FNYEAQ. This CDR3 has 13 residues. The CDR3 region is CASSLAGGETQYF. The CDR3 DNA reads TGTGCCAGCAGCCTAGCGGGGGGGGAGACCCAGTACTTC.

This chain uses TRBV25-1 with TRBJ2-7, with 7 bases lining up with TRBD1. The germline V gene has CDR1 MGHDK and CDR2 SYGVNS. V gave up 7 bases and J gave up 1 base; unmatched junction bases: 7. CDR3 length: 14 residues. The CDR3 sequence is CASTLTGNSYEQYF. DNA of the CDR3: TGTGCCAGCACCCTGACAGGGAATTCCTACGAGCAGTACTTC.

The V gene is TRBV15, the J gene TRBJ2-1; the match to TRBD2 covers 10 bases. The ends lost 3 bases at V and 7 bases at J; junction bases unmatched: 6. The CDR3 length is 15 residues. In germline, CDR1 is LNHNV, CDR2 YYDKDF (reference sequence). The CDR3 DNA is TGTGCCACCAGCAGCGGACTAGCGGCTAGAAATGAGCAGTTCTTC. Translating gives CATSSGLAARNEQFF.

In regard to this clone: The same CDR3 also results from other DNA sequences found in this sample. The J gene is TRBJ1-1, the V gene TRBV5-5, with no clear D. The CDR3 is 14 residues long. Deletions cut 0 bases from V and 1 base from J, with 7 bases between. In germline, CDR1 is SGHKS, CDR2 YYEKEE (reference sequence). The CDR3 reads CASSLGAGNTEAFF. Written as DNA, the CDR3 is TGTGCCAGCAGCTTGGGTGCGGGGAACACTGAAGCTTTCTTT.

The V and J genes are TRBV7-9 and TRBJ1-6, with D possibly matching TRBD1 (5 bases). Germline CDR1 SEHNR, CDR2 FQNEAQ (reference sequence). This CDR3 contains 15 residues. V was cut by 1 base and J by 8 bases, with 12 bases left in between. This CDR3 is CASSLVRAGDSPLHF. CDR3 in DNA: TGTGCCAGCAGCTTAGTCAGGGCGGGAGATTCACCCCTCCACTTT.

This clone came up a few times. The rearrangement links TRBV2 to TRBJ1-1, with TRBD1 identical over 9 bases. Germline CDR1 is SNHLY and CDR2 is FYNNEI. The CDR3 totals 15 residues. With V trimmed by 2 bases and J by 5 bases, 6 bases remained unmatched. CDR3 sequence: CASSEPRTGVTEAFF. In nucleotides, the CDR3 is TGTGCCAGCAGTGAACCGCGGACAGGGGTTACTGAAGCTTTCTTT. The full variable domain, rest sourced from reference TRBV2 and TRBJ1-1, is EPEVTQTPSHQVTQMGQEVILRCVPISNHLYFYWYRQILGQKVEFLVSFYNNEISEKSEIFDDQFSVERPDGSNFTLKIRSTKLEDSAMYFCASSEPRTGVTEAFFGQGTRLTVV.

The V gene is TRBV4-2, the J gene TRBJ2-7; TRBD1 matches at 7 bases. Germline lookup yields CDR1 LGHNA and CDR2 YNFKEQ. V shed 2 bases, J shed 4 bases, and the junction held 14 bases outside the gene matches. The CDR3 extends over 17 amino acids. The CDR3 is CASSQIGQGELRYEQYF. The CDR3 DNA reads TGTGCCAGCAGCCAAATTGGGCAGGGGGAATTGCGGTACGAGCAGTACTTC.

The genes are TRBV28 and TRBJ1-1; D possibly corresponds to TRBD1 (6 bases). Trimming removed 1 base from V and 4 bases from J, with 10 bases in between. The CDR3 is made up of 14 amino acids. The germline CDR1 and CDR2 sequences are MDHEN and SYDVKM. CDR3 bases: TGTGCCAGCAGTTTATCTCAGGGGTCCACTGAAGCTTTCTTT. Encoded protein: CASSLSQGSTEAFF.

In the case of this clone: Distinct nucleotide sequences in the sample also encode this CDR3. The chain joins TRBV10-2 to TRBJ2-7; 13 positions match TRBD2. With V trimmed by 8 bases and J by 1 base, 2 bases remained unmatched. This CDR3 is built from 14 residues. Germline CDR1 WSHSY, CDR2 SAAADI. The CDR3 spells CASQLAGGSYEQYF. Here the CDR3 DNA reads TGCGCCAGCCAACTAGCGGGAGGGTCCTACGAGCAGTACTTC.

Turning to this clone: Other DNA sequences in the same sample also yield this CDR3. V is TRBV9 and J is TRBJ1-4; D is unresolved. The germline V and J ends were trimmed by 0 bases and 1 base, with 7 bases remaining between them. This CDR3 is 15 amino acids long. The V gene's germline CDR1 is SGDLS and CDR2 YYNGEE. The CDR3 is CASSVGGGTNEKLFF. DNA of the CDR3: TGTGCCAGCAGCGTAGGTGGCGGAACTAATGAAAAACTGTTTTTT.

The chain employs TRBV4-1 and TRBJ1-2; 7 bases map to TRBD1. The germline V gene has CDR1 MGHRA and CDR2 YSYEKL. The CDR3 extends over 15 amino acids. The V and J ends lost 2 bases and 2 bases, in that order; junction bases with no gene match: 5. The CDR3 DNA sequence: TGCGCCAGCAGCCAATCAAGGACAGGAAACTATGGCTACACCTTC. This encodes CASSQSRTGNYGYTF.